One sample yielded the 26 T cell receptor beta chains listed below, sequenced in a study of CD8 T cells in ankylosing spondylitis. Whole-study findings and limits: A TCR beta motif of several highly homologous variants seemed to mark ankylosing spondylitis blood.

The antigens these receptors bind are not known. TCRdb reprocessed the 5' RACE reads via MiXCR and lists one record per CDR3 protein. This sample has approximately 440,000 distinct CDR3 sequences, with roughly 18% found just once. Sequencing used blood, either unsorted or a sorted T cell fraction (not recorded which). These receptors were taken from a male donor with ankylosing spondylitis.

The V gene is TRBV29-1, the J gene TRBJ2-2; D might be TRBD1 or TRBD2, each matching 7 bases. In germline, CDR1 is SQVTM, CDR2 ANQGSEA. The length of the CDR3 is 14 residues. V was trimmed by 6 bases and J by 3 bases, leaving 14 bases between them. CDR3 residues: CSVQGGTHTGELFF. The CDR3 bases are TGCAGCGTCCAGGGGGGGACACACACCGGGGAGCTGTTTTTT.

This sequence joins TRBV6-2 or TRBV6-3 and TRBJ2-1; D gene uncertain. There are 11 residues in the CDR3. Germline CDR1 and CDR2: MNHEY and SVGEGT. With 5 bases removed from V and 11 bases from J, the gap between germline ends came to 10 bases. Here the CDR3 DNA reads TGTGCCAGCAGTCAGTCGACGAAGCAGTTCTTC. Translated: CASSQSTKQFF.

This clonotype was counted between two and nine times. This sequence joins TRBV12-3 or TRBV12-4 and TRBJ1-5, with TRBD1 identical over 10 bases. This CDR3 is built from 16 residues. V trimming: 2 bases; J trimming: 7 bases; junction bases outside the gene matches: 8. The CDR3 DNA is TGTGCCAGCAGTTTATATCGGGACAGGGGAGTCCAGCCCCAGCATTTT. Its translation is CASSLYRDRGVQPQHF.

This rearrangement joins TRBV20-1 to TRBJ2-1; 12 bases match TRBD2. After removal of 3 bases from V and 0 bases from J, the junction contained 12 bases not matched to a gene. Germline V CDR1 and CDR2: DFQATT, SNEGSKA (reference sequence). The CDR3 extends over 19 amino acids. CDR3: CSASGLAGGPTSSYNEQFF. CDR3 sequence (DNA): TGCAGTGCTAGCGGCCTAGCGGGAGGGCCTACGAGCTCCTACAATGAGCAGTTCTTC.

This clonotype was seen a handful of times. The chain has TRBV6-2 or TRBV6-3 and TRBJ1-2; 7 bases are a match to TRBD1. The CDR3 totals 15 residues. Per the germline V gene, CDR1 is MNHEY and CDR2 is SVGEGT. The J segment lost 4 bases and the V segment lost 7 bases, leaving 12 bases of the junction unmatched. This CDR3 reads CASTYSTGNLYGYTF. The CDR3 coding sequence is TGTGCCAGCACCTATTCGACAGGGAACCTCTATGGCTACACCTTC.

This clonotype was found a few times. The chain employs TRBV12-3 or TRBV12-4 and TRBJ2-7; D is unresolved. The CDR3 extends over 14 amino acids. Trimming stripped 7 bases from V and 2 bases from J, with 15 bases between. CDR3 nucleotide sequence: TGTGCCAGCACCCAACGGGCGGTGGCCTACGAGCAGTACTTC. Residues: CASTQRAVAYEQYF.

The sample holds many counts of this clonotype. The chain links TRBV29-1 to TRBJ1-1; a weak D match, TRBD1 (5 bases). Looked up from germline, CDR1 is SQVTM and CDR2 is ANQGSEA. Trimming removed 6 bases at V and 2 bases at J, with 16 bases between. The CDR3 spans 14 residues. The CDR3 loop reads CSVGTDRVNTEAFF. The CDR3 DNA reads TGCAGCGTCGGGACTGATAGGGTTAACACTGAAGCTTTCTTT. The variable domain in full, with the rest retrieved from reference TRBV29-1 and TRBJ1-1, is SAVISQKPSRDICQRGTSLTIQCQVDSQVTMMFWYRQQPGQSLTLIATANQGSEATYESGFVIDKFPISRPNLTFSTLTVSNMSPEDSSIYLCSVGTDRVNTEAFFGQGTRLTVV.

This clonotype was detected many times. The chain employs TRBV5-1 and TRBJ2-1; 8 bases align to TRBD1. CDR3 length: 19 residues. CDR1 and CDR2 (germline): SGHRS, YFSETQ. Trimming removed 5 bases from V and 0 bases from J; junction bases left unmatched: 16. The CDR3, as DNA: TGCGCCAGCAGTTACTCACCCCCCGGGACAGGCGACTCCTACAATGAGCAGTTCTTC. This translates into CASSYSPPGTGDSYNEQFF. Supplemented by reference TRBV5-1 and TRBJ2-1, the full variable domain reads KAGVTQTPRYLIKTRGQQVTLSCSPISGHRSVSWYQQTPGQGLQFLFEYFSETQRNKGNFPGRFSGRQFSNSRSEMNVSTLELGDSALYLCASSYSPPGTGDSYNEQFFGPGTRLTVL.

The chain uses TRBV5-1 and TRBJ1-2; TRBD1 matches 7 bases. The germline V gene encodes CDR1 SGHRS and CDR2 YFSETQ. CDR3 size: 15 residues. Germline trimming cut 4 bases from V and 5 bases from J; bases unmatched to any gene: 11. The DNA for the CDR3 is TGCGCCAGCAGCCAACGGCACCGGGACAGTTATGGCTACACCTTC. Its protein is CASSQRHRDSYGYTF.

Many counts were recorded for this clonotype. The chain carries TRBV5-1 and TRBJ2-3; D possibly corresponds to TRBD1 (5 bases). Germline V gene data show CDR1 as SGHRS and CDR2 as YFSETQ. The CDR3 length is 14 residues. V shed 5 bases and J shed 8 bases, with 18 bases lying between them. CDR3: CASSSVEDTATQYF. The CDR3 region has the DNA TGCGCCAGCAGTTCCGTAGAGGACACGGCTACGCAGTATTTT.

This clonotype was observed many times. This chain links TRBV12-3 or TRBV12-4 with TRBJ2-2; D is undetermined. The V gene lost 6 bases and the J gene lost 2 bases, with 1 base spanning the gap. CDR3 length: 11 amino acids. The CDR3 region is CASRNTGELFF. The CDR3 DNA sequence: TGTGCCAGCAGAAACACCGGGGAGCTGTTTTTT.

The chain links TRBV4-3 to TRBJ2-2; D uncertain. V lost 0 bases and J 7 bases, leaving 12 bases between the germline ends. The CDR3 is 15 amino acids. Germline CDR1 is LGHNA and CDR2 is YSLEER. CDR3 bases: TGCGCCAGCAGCCAAGAGGTTCCGCTTGGCGGGGAGCTGTTTTTT. This sequence encodes CASSQEVPLGGELFF.

This clonotype was seen a handful of times. This chain links TRBV28 with TRBJ2-1; D possibly corresponds to TRBD1 (5 bases). Trimming removed 3 bases from V and 0 bases from J, with 12 bases in between. Germline CDR1 MDHEN, CDR2 SYDVKM. The CDR3 totals 16 residues. The CDR3 bases are TGTGCCAGCAGTTTGGTGGGCAGGGTCTCCTACAATGAGCAGTTCTTC. It is translated as CASSLVGRVSYNEQFF.

The J gene is TRBJ2-1, the V gene TRBV20-1; 13 nucleotides align to TRBD2. Looked up from germline, CDR1 is DFQATT and CDR2 is SNEGSKA (reference sequence). The CDR3 loop spans 18 amino acids. The V segment lost 1 base and the J segment 7 bases; nucleotides outside the gene matches: 13. The CDR3 DNA sequence: TGCAGTGCTAGAGCACCTGCGGGGACTAGCGGGGAGGGGAATGAGCAGTTCTTC. Protein sequence: CSARAPAGTSGEGNEQFF.

The V and J genes are TRBV12-5 and TRBJ2-3, with D unclear. Germline V CDR1 and CDR2: LGHNT, FRNRAP. Between the trimmed V and J ends, which lost 6 bases and 0 bases, there was a span of 7 bases. The CDR3 length is 13 residues. DNA for the CDR3: TGTGCTAGTGGCCCCGTTAGCACAGATACGCAGTATTTT. Its translation is CASGPVSTDTQYF. The variable domain in full, with the rest retrieved from reference TRBV12-5 and TRBJ2-3, is DARVTQTPRHKVTEMGQEVTMRCQPILGHNTVFWYRQTMMQGLELLAYFRNRAPLDDSGMPKDRFSAEMPDATLATLKIQPSEPRDSAVYFCASGPVSTDTQYFGPGTRLTVL.

This clonotype was seen only a few times. CDR3 in amino acids: CASSESDRGGSPLHF. The CDR3 DNA sequence: TGTGCCAGCAGTGAATCGGACAGGGGCGGTTCACCCCTCCACTTT. The V and J genes are TRBV2 and TRBJ1-6; 9 bases fit TRBD1. Looked up from germline, CDR1 is SNHLY and CDR2 is FYNNEI. J lost 9 bases, V lost 2 bases, and 5 bases had no gene match. The CDR3 runs 15 residues.

This clonotype has ten or more counts. The V call is TRBV5-1, the J call TRBJ2-2; perhaps TRBD1 as D (6 bases). V gave up 0 bases and J gave up 2 bases, with 11 bases separating them. From germline, CDR1 is SGHRS and CDR2 YFSETQ. This CDR3 contains 16 residues. CDR3 protein: CASSLAPGHNTGELFF. CDR3 bases: TGCGCCAGCAGCTTGGCACCGGGACACAACACCGGGGAGCTGTTTTTT.

CDR3 protein: CAWSNVGTTAYGYTF. The DNA of the CDR3 is TGTGCCTGGAGTAATGTCGGGACGACGGCGTATGGCTACACCTTC. The V gene is TRBV30, the J gene TRBJ1-2; D is possibly TRBD1 (5 bases). The V and J ends lost 2 bases and 5 bases respectively, with 18 bases between them. The CDR3 loop spans 15 amino acids. Germline CDR1 is GTSNPN and CDR2 is SVGIG (reference sequence). Together with reference TRBV30 and TRBJ1-2, the CDR3 gives the full variable domain: SQTIHQWPATLVQPVGSPLSLECTVEGTSNPNLYWYRQAAGRGLQLLFYSVGIGQISSEVPQNLSASRPQDRQFILSSKKLLLSDSGFYLCAWSNVGTTAYGYTFGSGTRLTVV.

Here the CDR3 DNA reads TGTGCCTGGAGGGGCTACACCTTC. It translates to CAWRGYTF. The rearrangement links TRBV30 to TRBJ1-2; D gene ambiguous. From germline, CDR1 is GTSNPN and CDR2 SVGIG (reference sequence). The CDR3 is 8 residues long. The V and J ends lost 3 bases and 8 bases respectively, with 1 base between them.

The V gene is TRBV5-1, the J gene TRBJ1-1; D might be TRBD1 (6 bases). The V end was cut by 2 bases, the J end by 10 bases, with 21 bases between. The CDR3 consists of 15 residues. Germline V gene sequence: CDR1 SGHRS, CDR2 YFSETQ. The CDR3 protein is CASSFLQGRLMRAFF. The CDR3, as DNA: TGCGCCAGCAGCTTTCTACAGGGCAGGTTAATGCGAGCTTTCTTT.

This clonotype was observed a handful of times. V and J are TRBV3-1 and TRBJ2-1; 8 nucleotides line up with TRBD2. Germline V gives CDR1 LGHDT, CDR2 YNNKEL (reference sequence). Trimming cost V 3 bases and J 12 bases; bases outside gene matches: 7. The CDR3 is made up of 13 amino acids. CDR3 in DNA: TGTGCCAGCAGCCAGGGACTAGATTATTCGCAGTTCTTC. It codes for CASSQGLDYSQFF.

V usage is TRBV28 and J usage is TRBJ1-3, with D possibly matching TRBD1 (6 bases). The CDR3 runs to 15 residues. Germline V lookup: CDR1 MDHEN, CDR2 SYDVKM. The germline V and J ends were trimmed by 5 bases and 1 base, with 12 bases remaining between them. In DNA, the CDR3 is TGTGCCAGCAGTCCTCCGACAGGATCTGGAAACACCATATATTTT. It specifies CASSPPTGSGNTIYF.

This chain joins TRBV6-1 and TRBJ1-5, with a possible D match to TRBD1 (6 bases). This CDR3 has 14 amino acids. Germline V gene lookup returns CDR1 MNHNS and CDR2 SASEGT. Trimming removed 6 bases from V and 6 bases from J, with 15 bases in between. CDR3 nucleotides: TGTGCCAGCAGACGCATACAGGGATCTCAGCCCCAGCATTTT. Translated: CASRRIQGSQPQHF.

V usage is TRBV5-1 and J usage is TRBJ2-3; 7 nucleotides agree with TRBD2. V trimming: 4 bases; J trimming: 6 bases; junction bases outside the gene matches: 14. CDR3 length: 16 residues. CDR1 and CDR2 from the germline V gene are SGHRS and YFSETQ. Here the CDR3 DNA reads TGCGCCAGCAGCCTCTATTCTAGCGGCCCCTTCGATACGCAGTATTTT. Amino acid sequence: CASSLYSSGPFDTQYF.

This clonotype appeared a few times. The J gene is TRBJ2-5, the V gene TRBV25-1, with 11 bases lining up with TRBD2. Trimming cost V 1 base and J 2 bases; bases outside gene matches: 3. The CDR3 is made up of 16 amino acids. The germline V gene has CDR1 MGHDK and CDR2 SYGVNS. DNA for the CDR3: TGTGCCAGCAGTGAATGGGGACTAGCGGAGCAAGAGACCCAGTACTTC. As protein: CASSEWGLAEQETQYF.

This clonotype was observed a handful of times. The chain combines TRBV6-1 with TRBJ1-5; D remains ambiguous. The germline V gene encodes CDR1 MNHNS and CDR2 SASEGT. Deletions cut 6 bases from V and 2 bases from J, with 11 bases between. The CDR3 has 14 amino acids. The CDR3 DNA follows: TGTGCCAGCAGCCGCGGGGAGGGCAATCAGCCCCAGCATTTT. Protein sequence: CASSRGEGNQPQHF.